The 32 T cell receptor beta chains given below trace back to one sample, sequenced in a study of OX40 agonist ivuxolimab in advanced cancers. Clones were read by immunoSEQ multiplex PCR, and TCRdb kept only the in-frame ones, dropping some. This table holds 50,000 to 80,000 clones, about 86% found once. Sequences were derived from CD4+ or CD8+ T cells sorted from blood, sampled in a trial of the OX40 agonist ivuxolimab. Receptors were obtained from an adult with an advanced solid tumor such as melanoma, head and neck, liver or kidney cancer.

The V call is TRBV2, the J call TRBJ1-5, with unresolved D. The CDR3 runs to 14 residues. With 4 bases removed from V and 0 bases from J, the gap between germline ends came to 7 bases. Germline values: CDR1 SNHLY, CDR2 FYNNEI. The CDR3 spells CASSGPTSNQPQHF. CDR3 coding DNA: TGTGCCAGCAGTGGACCGACTAGCAATCAGCCCCAGCATTTT. Using reference TRBV2 and TRBJ1-5 for the parts outside the CDR3, the full variable domain is EPEVTQTPSHQVTQMGQEVILRCVPISNHLYFYWYRQILGQKVEFLVSFYNNEISEKSEIFDDQFSVERPDGSNFTLKIRSTKLEDSAMYFCASSGPTSNQPQHFGDGTRLSIL.

The chain employs TRBV5-5 and TRBJ2-1, with TRBD2 identical over 8 bases. Germline CDR1 and CDR2: SGHKS and YYEKEE (reference sequence). This CDR3 comprises 16 residues. With V trimmed by 1 base and J by 0 bases, 3 bases remained unmatched. The chain's CDR3 is CASSLWAGGSYNEQFF. CDR3 coding DNA: TGTGCCAGCAGCTTGTGGGCGGGGGGCTCCTACAATGAGCAGTTCTTC.

The gene calls are TRBV7-9 and TRBJ2-2; D gene unclear. The germline V and J ends were trimmed by 5 bases and 0 bases, with 10 bases remaining between them. The CDR3 runs 15 residues. Germline V CDR1 and CDR2: SEHNR, FQNEAQ (reference sequence). CDR3 in DNA: TGTGCCAGCAGCCGTGGGTTTACGAACACCGGGGAGCTGTTTTTT. Its protein product is CASSRGFTNTGELFF.

CDR3 loop: CASSRRGPSSYEQYF. In DNA form, the CDR3 reads TGTGCCAGCAGCAGACGGGGACCGAGCTCCTACGAGCAGTACTTC. The chain combines TRBV7-8 with TRBJ2-7, with D possibly called TRBD1 or TRBD2 (5 bases each). The V end lost 5 bases, the J end lost 0 bases, and 14 bases lay between the germline ends. The CDR3 sequence is 15 residues long. Germline V gene lookup returns CDR1 SGHVS and CDR2 FQNEAQ. Filled out from reference TRBV7-8 and TRBJ2-7, the complete variable domain reads GAGVSQSPRYKVAKRGQDVALRCDPISGHVSLFWYQQALGQGPEFLTYFQNEAQLDKSGLPSDRFFAERPEGSVSTLKIQRTQQEDSAVYLCASSRRGPSSYEQYFGPGTRLTVT.

Details on this clone: At one end, the junction sequence differs from germline, possibly due to a read error. The J gene is TRBJ2-7, the V gene TRBV27; D gene ambiguous. This CDR3 has 14 amino acids. Germline values: CDR1 MNHEY, CDR2 SMNVEV (reference sequence). The CDR3 region is CASSFGPRTYERYF. The CDR3 DNA reads TGTGCCAGCAGTTTCGGACCTCGAACCTACGAGCGGTACTTC.

The rearrangement joins TRBV7-9 to TRBJ2-7; no clear D. The V and J ends lost 5 bases and 0 bases respectively, with 14 bases between them. This CDR3 has 15 amino acids. Germline assignment: CDR1 SEHNR and CDR2 FQNEAQ (reference sequence). The CDR3 nucleotides are TGTGCCAGCAGCCCTCCGACAAGTACCTCCTACGAGCAGTACTTC. Encoded protein: CASSPPTSTSYEQYF.

The V and J genes are TRBV6-4 and TRBJ1-1; D gene uncertain. CDR1 and CDR2 (germline): MRHNA, SNTAGT. This CDR3 contains 13 residues. The V gene lost 6 bases and the J gene lost 2 bases, with 10 bases spanning the gap. For the CDR3, the DNA is TGTGCCAGCAGACGGACGGACAACACTGAAGCTTTCTTT. Its translation is CASRRTDNTEAFF.

The chain uses TRBV21-1 and TRBJ1-1; no DNA check was done on the table's D call, TRBD1. TRBV21-1 is a pseudogene segment. The CDR3 loop spans 19 amino acids. CDR3 sequence reads: CASSKLGAIPTDWNTEAFF. For the CDR3, the DNA is TGTGCCAGCAGCAAGCTGGGGGCTATCCCAACGGATTGGAACACTGAAGCTTTCTTT.

The DNA for the CDR3 is TGTGCCAGCAGCTTCCTCGGGACAGGGAGATTTACCTATAATTCACCCCTCCACTTT. Its protein product is CASSFLGTGRFTYNSPLHF. The V call is TRBV5-6, the J call TRBJ1-6; 9 bases fit TRBD1. Unmatched junction bases numbered 11, after V lost 2 bases and J lost 2 bases. Germline V gene lookup returns CDR1 SGHDT and CDR2 YYEEEE. CDR3 length equals 19 residues.

The chain couples TRBV28 to TRBJ2-2; no reliable D call. This CDR3 has 15 amino acids. Trimming stripped 1 base from V and 1 base from J, with 7 bases between. Germline assignment: CDR1 MDHEN and CDR2 SYDVKM. CDR3 region: CASSLFAGNTGELFF. In nucleotides, the CDR3 is TGTGCCAGCAGTTTATTCGCCGGGAACACCGGGGAGCTGTTTTTT.

CDR3 DNA sequence: TGTGCCAGCAGTGAGGGGACAGAGAAATACGAGCAGTACTTC. Amino acid sequence: CASSEGTEKYEQYF. The chain joins TRBV6-1 to TRBJ2-7; TRBD1 matches 7 bases. Germline V lookup: CDR1 MNHNS, CDR2 SASEGT. CDR3 length equals 14 residues. Germline trimming cut 3 bases from V and 4 bases from J; bases unmatched to any gene: 6.

The V and J genes are TRBV25-1 and TRBJ2-5, with 8 bases that match TRBD2. The V and J ends lost 6 bases and 4 bases, in that order; junction bases with no gene match: 1. The CDR3 sequence is 12 residues long. Germline CDR1 MGHDK, CDR2 SYGVNS. CDR3 sequence: CASRAGVETQYF. The CDR3 coding sequence is TGTGCCAGCAGAGCGGGGGTAGAGACCCAGTACTTC.

This sequence joins TRBV7-9 and TRBJ2-5, with 7 bases lining up with TRBD2. Trimming removed 4 bases from V and 3 bases from J; junction bases left unmatched: 5. Germline V CDR1 and CDR2: SEHNR, FQNEAQ (reference sequence). The CDR3 length is 14 residues. The CDR3 spells CASSWDRGEETQYF. For the CDR3, the DNA is TGTGCCAGCAGCTGGGACCGGGGGGAAGAGACCCAGTACTTC.

Only a few counts were recorded for this clone. The gene calls are TRBV10-2 and TRBJ1-1; D is perhaps TRBD1 (6 bases). Germline V gene lookup returns CDR1 WSHSY and CDR2 SAAADI. The length of the CDR3 is 14 residues. V was shortened by 6 bases and J by 4 bases, with 15 bases between the two germline ends. The CDR3 loop reads CASRAQTGGTEAFF. CDR3 coding DNA: TGCGCCAGCAGGGCACAGACAGGAGGCACTGAAGCTTTCTTT.

CDR3 nucleotide sequence: TGTGCCAGCAGTGACCCAGGGACAGGTTCGGATACGCAGTATTTT. Encoded protein: CASSDPGTGSDTQYF. The chain has TRBV6-4 and TRBJ2-3; 8 nucleotides line up with TRBD1. Per the germline V gene, CDR1 is MRHNA and CDR2 is SNTAGT. The CDR3 sequence is 15 residues long. The V and J ends lost 2 bases and 6 bases, in that order; junction bases with no gene match: 7.

Of note for this clone: One junction end does not reproduce the germline sequence, and a read error may be involved. The rearrangement uses TRBV6-5 and TRBJ1-1; maybe TRBD1 (5 bases). The length of the CDR3 is 12 residues. Germline V CDR1 and CDR2: MNHEY, SVGAGI. CDR3 amino acids: CASSPKSIGGVF. As DNA, the CDR3 is TGTGCCAGCAGCCCAAAGTCCATCGGGGGGGTTTTT.

This clone was counted a single time. CDR3 coding DNA: TGTGCCAGCAGCGCATGGACCGGGGAGCTGTTTTTT. This codes for CASSAWTGELFF. The chain links TRBV9 to TRBJ2-2, with D hard to call. This CDR3 spans 12 amino acids. CDR1 and CDR2 (germline): SGDLS, YYNGEE. Deletions cut 3 bases from V and 5 bases from J, with 5 bases between.

The chain has TRBV7-3 and TRBJ1-2, with D unresolved. The CDR3 has 12 residues. The V end was cut by 5 bases, the J end by 8 bases, with 12 bases between. Germline V gives CDR1 SGHTA, CDR2 FQGTGA. The CDR3 here is CASSPTRAGYTF. The CDR3 region has the DNA TGTGCCAGCAGCCCCACGAGGGCCGGCTACACCTTC.

V and J are TRBV5-1 and TRBJ2-1; 12 bases align to TRBD2. CDR3 length equals 19 residues. The junction had 12 bases not matched to a gene; V was cut back by 5 bases and J by 0 bases. Germline CDR1 SGHRS, CDR2 YFSETQ. CDR3 region: CASRYLLAGGPSSYNEQFF. DNA of the CDR3: TGCGCCAGCAGGTACCTTCTAGCGGGGGGGCCGAGCTCCTACAATGAGCAGTTCTTC.

The rearrangement uses TRBV5-6 and TRBJ2-3, with 9 bases that match TRBD2. V lost 4 bases and J lost 0; bases outside the gene matches: 6. This CDR3 region has 16 residues. Germline lookup yields CDR1 SGHDT and CDR2 YYEEEE. CDR3 sequence reads: CASSVGLASSTDTQYF. The CDR3 coding sequence is TGTGCCAGCAGCGTTGGACTAGCGTCTAGCACAGATACGCAGTATTTT.

The J gene is TRBJ1-1, the V gene TRBV19, with 9 bases matching TRBD1. The CDR3 covers 11 residues. Germline V gene data show CDR1 as LNHDA and CDR2 as SQIVND (reference sequence). The ends lost 9 bases at V and 6 bases at J; junction bases unmatched: 2. For the CDR3, the DNA is TGTGCCAGCACAGGGGGCTCTGAAGCTTTCTTT. Encoded protein: CASTGGSEAFF.

The chain couples TRBV28 to TRBJ2-6; tentatively, D is TRBD2 (6 bases). The length of the CDR3 is 15 residues. In germline, CDR1 is MDHEN, CDR2 SYDVKM. V lost 4 bases to trimming and J lost 0 bases, with 7 bases between them. The CDR3 bases are TGTGCCAGCAGTTACGGGGGCTCTGGGGCCAACGTCCTGACTTTC. It encodes CASSYGGSGANVLTF.

The chain carries TRBV5-4 and TRBJ2-1; 8 positions agree with TRBD2. The J segment lost 0 bases and the V segment lost 4 bases, leaving 9 bases of the junction unmatched. Germline V CDR1 and CDR2: SGHNT, YYREEE (reference sequence). This CDR3 spans 17 amino acids. The CDR3 sequence is CASSGLSGGSSYNEQFF. CDR3 bases: TGTGCCAGCAGCGGATTGAGCGGGGGAAGCTCCTACAATGAGCAGTTCTTC.

The chain links TRBV27 to TRBJ2-1; TRBD1 aligns across 12 bases. The germline V gene encodes CDR1 MNHEY and CDR2 SMNVEV (reference sequence). The CDR3 consists of 17 residues. V lost 3 bases and J lost 7; bases outside the gene matches: 10. The CDR3 reads CASSFYRGQGALNEQFF. The CDR3, as DNA: TGTGCCAGCAGTTTCTACCGGGGACAGGGGGCTTTGAATGAGCAGTTCTTC.

The chain employs TRBV7-9 and TRBJ1-1; 9 bases map to TRBD1. The CDR3 loop spans 14 amino acids. Per germline, CDR1 SEHNR and CDR2 FQNEAQ (reference sequence). V was pared by 4 bases and J by 5 bases, with 5 bases of the junction left unmatched. The chain's CDR3 is CASSSGQGITEAFF. The CDR3 coding sequence is TGTGCCAGCAGCTCGGGACAGGGAATTACTGAAGCTTTCTTT.

This sequence joins TRBV6-5 and TRBJ2-7; TRBD1 aligns across 9 bases. Per germline, CDR1 MNHEY and CDR2 SVGAGI. The CDR3 is 14 residues long. Trimming at V came to 7 bases and at J to 5 bases, leaving 9 bases not matched to a gene. The CDR3 protein is CASNRPGQGHEQYF. As DNA, the CDR3 is TGTGCCAGCAACCGACCGGGACAGGGACACGAGCAGTACTTC.

This clone was counted between two and nine times. The chain couples TRBV2 to TRBJ2-1, with no clear D. V dropped 6 bases and J dropped 5 bases, with 11 bases sitting between them. The CDR3 runs to 13 residues. Germline-derived CDR1 and CDR2 are SNHLY and FYNNEI. CDR3 region: CASRVRQNNEQFF. The CDR3 DNA is TGTGCCAGCAGGGTGCGGCAGAACAATGAGCAGTTCTTC.

The V and J genes are TRBV4-2 and TRBJ2-3; D call uncertain. V was clipped by 0 bases and J by 2 bases, with 9 bases between them. This CDR3 has 15 amino acids. Germline V gene data show CDR1 as LGHNA and CDR2 as YNFKEQ. The CDR3: CASSQEVSTTDTQYF. In nucleotides, the CDR3 is TGTGCCAGCAGCCAAGAGGTCAGTACCACAGATACGCAGTATTTT.

The gene calls are TRBV9 and TRBJ1-2, with D possibly matching TRBD1 (6 bases). Germline-derived CDR1 and CDR2 are SGDLS and YYNGEE. The germline V and J ends were trimmed by 4 bases and 4 bases, with 11 bases remaining between them. CDR3 length: 13 residues. CDR3 in DNA: TGTGCCAGCAGCCTCACAGGGACCTATGGCTACACCTTC. Amino acid sequence: CASSLTGTYGYTF.

The rearrangement links TRBV6-1 to TRBJ1-2; 7 nucleotides agree with TRBD1. Germline values: CDR1 MNHNS, CDR2 SASEGT. J lost 8 bases, V lost 6 bases, and 12 bases had no gene match. The CDR3 totals 14 residues. CDR3 nucleotide sequence: TGTGCCAGCAGAAGCCCAGGGGGGAACTCAGGCTACACCTTC. It translates to CASRSPGGNSGYTF.

The V and J genes are TRBV7-2 and TRBJ1-2; 7 bases match TRBD1. CDR1 and CDR2 from the germline V gene are SGHTA and FQGNSA. The CDR3 totals 13 residues. The junction had 4 bases not matched to a gene; V was cut back by 5 bases and J by 4 bases. The CDR3 region is CASSPGQSYGYTF. Here the CDR3 DNA reads TGTGCCAGCAGCCCGGGACAGAGCTATGGCTACACCTTC.

CDR3 loop: CASSLHRVWNNEQFF. CDR3 DNA sequence: TGTGCCAGCAGCTTACACAGGGTCTGGAACAATGAGCAGTTCTTC. This chain joins TRBV11-2 and TRBJ2-1; D is perhaps TRBD1 (6 bases). V lost 2 bases and J lost 5, with 13 bases in between. Germline loops: CDR1 SGHAT, CDR2 FQNNGV. This CDR3 comprises 15 residues.